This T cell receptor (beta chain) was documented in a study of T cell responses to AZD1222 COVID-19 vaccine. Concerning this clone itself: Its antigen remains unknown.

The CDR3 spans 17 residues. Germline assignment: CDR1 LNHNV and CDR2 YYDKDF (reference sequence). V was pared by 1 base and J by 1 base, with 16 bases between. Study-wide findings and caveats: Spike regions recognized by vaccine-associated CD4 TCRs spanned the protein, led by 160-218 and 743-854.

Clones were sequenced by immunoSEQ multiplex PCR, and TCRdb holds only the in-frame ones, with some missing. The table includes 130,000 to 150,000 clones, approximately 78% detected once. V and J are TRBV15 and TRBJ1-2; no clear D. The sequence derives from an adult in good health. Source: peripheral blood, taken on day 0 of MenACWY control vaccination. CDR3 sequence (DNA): TGTGCCACCAGCAGAGTATTGGGTCAGGAAGGTAACTATGGCTACACCTTC. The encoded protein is CATSRVLGQEGNYGYTF.